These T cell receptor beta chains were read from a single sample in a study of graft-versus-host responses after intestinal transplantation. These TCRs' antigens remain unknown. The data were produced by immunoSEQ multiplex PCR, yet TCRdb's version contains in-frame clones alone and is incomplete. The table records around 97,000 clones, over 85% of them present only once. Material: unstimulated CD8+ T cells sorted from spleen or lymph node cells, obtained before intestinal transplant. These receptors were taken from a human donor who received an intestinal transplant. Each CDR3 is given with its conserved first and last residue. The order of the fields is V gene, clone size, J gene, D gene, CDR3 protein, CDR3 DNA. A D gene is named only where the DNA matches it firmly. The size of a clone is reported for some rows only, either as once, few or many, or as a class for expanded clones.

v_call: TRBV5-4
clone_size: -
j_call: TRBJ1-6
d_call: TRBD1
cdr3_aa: CASSLRQGDSPLHF
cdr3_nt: TGTGCCAGCAGCCTTAGACAGGGTGATTCACCCCTCCACTTT

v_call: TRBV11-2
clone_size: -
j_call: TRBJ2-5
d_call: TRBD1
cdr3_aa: CASSRQGELEETQYF
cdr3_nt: TGTGCCAGCAGCCGACAGGGGGAATTAGAAGAGACCCAGTACTTC

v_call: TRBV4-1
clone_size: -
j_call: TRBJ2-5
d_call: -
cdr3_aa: CASSHGGPIGETQYF
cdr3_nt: TGCGCCAGCAGCCACGGGGGCCCCATTGGGGAGACCCAGTACTTC

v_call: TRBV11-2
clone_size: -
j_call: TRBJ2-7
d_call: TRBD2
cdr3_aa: CASSLEAGRIEQYF
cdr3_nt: TGTGCCAGCAGCTTAGAAGCGGGGCGCATCGAGCAGTACTTC

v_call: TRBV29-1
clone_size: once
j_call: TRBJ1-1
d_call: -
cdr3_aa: CSVSSTMNTEAFF
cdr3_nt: TGCAGCGTTTCCAGCACCATGAACACTGAAGCTTTCTTT

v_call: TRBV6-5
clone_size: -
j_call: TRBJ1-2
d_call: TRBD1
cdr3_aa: CASSPGQGNGYTF
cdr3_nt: TGTGCCAGCAGTCCTGGACAGGGCAATGGCTACACCTTC

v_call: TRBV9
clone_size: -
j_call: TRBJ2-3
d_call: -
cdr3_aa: CASSVGVLTDTQYF
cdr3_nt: TGTGCCAGCAGCGTAGGGGTACTCACAGATACGCAGTATTTT

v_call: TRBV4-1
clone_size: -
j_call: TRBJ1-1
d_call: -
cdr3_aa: CASSQAFERGAGVLAFF
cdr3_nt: TGCGCCAGCAGCCAAGCTTTCGAACGGGGGGCTGGCGTCTTAGCTTTCTTT

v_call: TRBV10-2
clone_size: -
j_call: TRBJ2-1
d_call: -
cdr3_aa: CASRRNTGNNEQFF
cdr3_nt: TGCGCCAGCAGGCGAAATACAGGGAACAATGAGCAGTTCTTC

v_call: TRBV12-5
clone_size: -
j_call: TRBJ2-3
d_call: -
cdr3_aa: CASGSTTGTQYF
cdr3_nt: TGTGCTAGTGGCTCGACAACAGGGACGCAGTATTTT

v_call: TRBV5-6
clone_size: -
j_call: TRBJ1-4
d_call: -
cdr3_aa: CASSFDGHSTNEKLFF
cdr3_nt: TGTGCCAGCAGCTTCGACGGGCATTCAACTAATGAAAAACTGTTTTTT

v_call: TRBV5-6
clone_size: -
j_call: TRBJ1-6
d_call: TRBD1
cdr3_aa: CASSLGQRNSPLHF
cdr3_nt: TGTGCCAGCAGCCTGGGACAGAGAAATTCACCCCTCCACTTT

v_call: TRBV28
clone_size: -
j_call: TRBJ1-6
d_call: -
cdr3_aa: CASAVGDLNSPLHF
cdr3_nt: TGTGCCAGCGCCGTGGGAGATCTTAATTCACCCCTCCACTTT

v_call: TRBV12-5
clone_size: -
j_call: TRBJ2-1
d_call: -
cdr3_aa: CASGFWGYNEQFF
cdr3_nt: TGTGCTAGTGGTTTCTGGGGTTACAATGAGCAGTTCTTC

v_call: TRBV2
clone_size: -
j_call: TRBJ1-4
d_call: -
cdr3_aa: CASFQGWSNEKLFF
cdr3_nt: TGTGCCAGCTTTCAGGGTTGGAGTAACGAAAAACTGTTTTTT

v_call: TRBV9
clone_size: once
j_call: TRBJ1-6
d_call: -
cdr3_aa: CASSYRDTHNSPLHF
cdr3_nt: TGTGCCAGCAGCTACCGGGACACCCATAATTCACCCCTCCACTTT

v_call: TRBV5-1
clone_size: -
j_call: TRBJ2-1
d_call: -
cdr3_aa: CASSSFGDNEQFF
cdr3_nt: TGCGCCAGCAGCTCATTTGGAGACAATGAGCAGTTCTTC

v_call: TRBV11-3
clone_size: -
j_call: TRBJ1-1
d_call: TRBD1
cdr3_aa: CASKTGGTEAFF
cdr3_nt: TGTGCCAGCAAGACAGGGGGCACTGAAGCTTTCTTT

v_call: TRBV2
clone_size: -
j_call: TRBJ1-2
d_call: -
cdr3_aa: CAIQTPTLHGYTF
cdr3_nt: TGTGCCATTCAGACCCCTACCTTGCATGGCTACACCTTC

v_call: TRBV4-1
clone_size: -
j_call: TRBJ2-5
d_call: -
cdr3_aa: CASSHVDMGTQYF
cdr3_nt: TGCGCCAGCAGCCATGTAGATATGGGGACCCAGTACTTC

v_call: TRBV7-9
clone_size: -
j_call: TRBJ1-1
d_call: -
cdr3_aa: CASSDMNTEAFF
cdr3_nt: TGTGCCAGCAGCGACATGAACACTGAAGCTTTCTTT

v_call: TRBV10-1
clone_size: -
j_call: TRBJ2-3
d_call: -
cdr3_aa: CASSPTTIPQYF
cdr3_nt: TGCGCCAGCAGTCCCACCACTATTCCCCAGTATTTT

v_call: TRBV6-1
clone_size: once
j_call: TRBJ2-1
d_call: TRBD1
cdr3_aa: CASSEDRGSYNEQFF
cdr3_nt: TGTGCCAGCAGTGAGGACAGGGGATCCTACAATGAGCAGTTCTTC

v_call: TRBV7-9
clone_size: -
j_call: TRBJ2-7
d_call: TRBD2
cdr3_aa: CASSSTGTSDYEQYF
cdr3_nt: TGTGCCAGCAGCTCTACCGGGACTAGCGACTACGAGCAGTACTTC

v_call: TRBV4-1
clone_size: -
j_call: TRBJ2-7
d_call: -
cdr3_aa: CASSQTRGQGFEQYF
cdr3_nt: TGCGCCAGCAGCCAAACCCGGGGGCAGGGTTTCGAGCAGTACTTC

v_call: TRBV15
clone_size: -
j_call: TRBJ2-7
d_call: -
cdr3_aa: CATSPQRDSSHEQYF
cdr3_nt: TGTGCCACCAGCCCCCAGAGGGATAGCTCCCACGAGCAGTACTTC

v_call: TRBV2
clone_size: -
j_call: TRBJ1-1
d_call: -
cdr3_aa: CASSEAFRNTEAFF
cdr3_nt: TGTGCCAGCAGTGAAGCGTTTCGGAACACTGAAGCTTTCTTT

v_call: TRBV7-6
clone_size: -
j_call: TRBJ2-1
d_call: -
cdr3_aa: CASSSDEHGPEQFF
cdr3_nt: TGTGCCAGCAGCTCAGATGAGCACGGTCCTGAGCAGTTCTTC

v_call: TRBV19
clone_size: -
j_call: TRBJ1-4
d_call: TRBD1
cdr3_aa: CATSTGGFEKLFF
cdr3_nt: TGTGCCACCTCGACAGGGGGATTTGAAAAACTGTTTTTT

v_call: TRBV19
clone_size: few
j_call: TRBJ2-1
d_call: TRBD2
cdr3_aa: CASSITSASNEQFF
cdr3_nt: TGTGCCAGTAGTATAACTAGCGCCAGTAATGAGCAGTTCTTC

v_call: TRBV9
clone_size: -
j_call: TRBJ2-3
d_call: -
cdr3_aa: CASSPRGTDTQYF
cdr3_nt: TGTGCCAGCAGCCCCCGAGGCACAGATACGCAGTATTTT

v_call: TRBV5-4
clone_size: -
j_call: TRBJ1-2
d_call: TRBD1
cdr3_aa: CASSTPTGDYRTGSYGYTF
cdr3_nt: TGTGCCAGCAGCACCCCTACAGGGGACTACAGAACTGGGTCCTATGGCTACACCTTC

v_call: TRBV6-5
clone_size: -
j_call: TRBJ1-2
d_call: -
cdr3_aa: CASSYEDSFYGYTF
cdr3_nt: TGTGCCAGCAGTTACGAGGACAGCTTCTATGGCTACACCTTC

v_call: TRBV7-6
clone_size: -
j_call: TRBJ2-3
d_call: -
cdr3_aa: CASSPPPGTDTQYF
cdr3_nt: TGTGCCAGCAGCCCTCCCCCCGGCACAGATACGCAGTATTTT

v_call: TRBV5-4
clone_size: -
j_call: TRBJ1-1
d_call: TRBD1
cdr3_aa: CASSLDATGGIEAFF
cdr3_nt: TGTGCCAGCAGCTTGGACGCGACAGGGGGGATTGAAGCTTTCTTT

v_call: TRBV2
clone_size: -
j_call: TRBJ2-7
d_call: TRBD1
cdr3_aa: CASSGDRASYEQYF
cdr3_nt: TGTGCCAGCAGTGGGGACAGGGCCTCCTACGAGCAGTACTTC

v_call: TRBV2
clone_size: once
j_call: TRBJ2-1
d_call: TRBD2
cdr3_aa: CASSADWSELAGGRNEQFF
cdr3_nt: TGTGCCAGCAGCGCCGACTGGAGCGAACTAGCGGGGGGCCGCAATGAGCAGTTCTTC

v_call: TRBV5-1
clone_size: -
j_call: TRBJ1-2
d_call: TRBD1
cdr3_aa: CASSSAGQGNIGYTF
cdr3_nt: TGCGCCAGCAGCTCTGCGGGACAGGGAAACATTGGCTACACCTTC

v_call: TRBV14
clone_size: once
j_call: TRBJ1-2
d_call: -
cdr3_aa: CASSPLQTGYGYTF
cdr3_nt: TGTGCCAGCAGCCCCCTTCAAACAGGCTATGGCTACACCTTC

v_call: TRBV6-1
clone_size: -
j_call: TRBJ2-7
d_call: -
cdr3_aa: CASSEWDTDSYEQYF
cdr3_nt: TGTGCCAGCAGTGAATGGGACACCGACTCCTACGAGCAGTACTTC

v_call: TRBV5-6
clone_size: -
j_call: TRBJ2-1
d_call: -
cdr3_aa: CASSPGNTSSYNEQFF
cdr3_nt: TGTGCCAGCAGTCCCGGGAACACGAGCTCCTACAATGAGCAGTTCTTC

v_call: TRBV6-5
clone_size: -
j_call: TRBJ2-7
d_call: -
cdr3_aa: CASSYTSNSEQYF
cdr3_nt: TGTGCCAGCAGTTACACAAGTAATTCCGAGCAGTACTTC

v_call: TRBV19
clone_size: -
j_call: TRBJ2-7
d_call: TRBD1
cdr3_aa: CASSSRDRSYEQYF
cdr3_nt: TGTGCCAGTAGTTCCCGGGACAGATCCTACGAGCAGTACTTC

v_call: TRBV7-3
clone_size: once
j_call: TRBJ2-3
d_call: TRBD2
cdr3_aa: CASSQRGGTDTQYF
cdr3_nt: TGTGCCAGCAGCCAGCGGGGGGGCACAGATACGCAGTATTTT

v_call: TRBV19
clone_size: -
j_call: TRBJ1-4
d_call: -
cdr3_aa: CASSIGVGGIEKLFF
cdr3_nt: TGTGCCAGTAGTATAGGCGTAGGAGGGATTGAAAAACTGTTTTTT

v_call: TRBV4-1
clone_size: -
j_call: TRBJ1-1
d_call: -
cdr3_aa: CTSSQVSGDTEAFF
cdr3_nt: TGCACCAGCAGCCAAGTGTCGGGGGACACTGAAGCTTTCTTT

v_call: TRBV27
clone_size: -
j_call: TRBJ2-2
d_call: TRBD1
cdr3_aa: CASSSTGTGELFF
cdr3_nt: TGTGCCAGCAGTTCGACAGGGACCGGGGAGCTGTTTTTT

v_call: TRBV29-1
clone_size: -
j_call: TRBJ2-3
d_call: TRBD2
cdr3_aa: CSVDDVGLGTDTQYF
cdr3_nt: TGCAGCGTTGATGACGTGGGACTAGGAACAGATACGCAGTATTTT

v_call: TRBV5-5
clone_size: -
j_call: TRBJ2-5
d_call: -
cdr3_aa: CASSLNRGVVLTETQYF
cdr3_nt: TGTGCCAGCAGCTTGAATCGGGGAGTGGTATTGACAGAGACCCAGTACTTC

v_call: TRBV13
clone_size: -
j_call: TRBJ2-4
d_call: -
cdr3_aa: CASSLLSLAKNIQYF
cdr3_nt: TGTGCCAGCAGCTTACTCTCCCTAGCCAAAAACATTCAGTACTTC

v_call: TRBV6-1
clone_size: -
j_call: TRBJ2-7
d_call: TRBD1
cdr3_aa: CASSPWTGGEQYF
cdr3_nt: TGTGCCAGCAGTCCTTGGACAGGGGGCGAGCAGTACTTC

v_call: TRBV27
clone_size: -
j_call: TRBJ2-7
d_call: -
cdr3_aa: CASGLSGQNYEQYF
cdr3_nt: TGTGCCAGCGGACTATCGGGACAGAACTACGAGCAGTACTTC

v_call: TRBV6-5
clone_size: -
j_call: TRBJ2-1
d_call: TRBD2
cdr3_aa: CASSPIGGAYNEQFF
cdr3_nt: TGTGCCAGCAGTCCCATCGGGGGGGCTTACAATGAGCAGTTCTTC

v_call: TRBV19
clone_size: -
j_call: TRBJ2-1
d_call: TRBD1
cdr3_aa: CASRGQGPPYHEQFF
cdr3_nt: TGTGCCAGTAGAGGACAGGGTCCCCCGTATCATGAGCAGTTCTTC

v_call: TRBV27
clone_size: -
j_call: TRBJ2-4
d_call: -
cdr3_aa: CASSPGLGGENIQYF
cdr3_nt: TGTGCCAGCAGCCCGGGACTGGGAGGCGAAAACATTCAGTACTTC

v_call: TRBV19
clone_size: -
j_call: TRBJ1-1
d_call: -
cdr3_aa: CASSIVPGYEAFF
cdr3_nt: TGTGCCAGTAGTATAGTACCAGGGTACGAAGCTTTCTTT